These 24 T cell receptor beta chains came from one sample sequenced in a study of vaccination and CD4 T cells after COVID-19. For these TCRs, the target antigens are not known. The Oncomine TCR Beta short-read assay was what sequenced the DNA obtained from cultured CD4+ T cells. Using its own MiXCR run on the PCR reads, TCRdb lists one record per CDR3 protein. The sample contains about 7,200 distinct CDR3 sequences, around 31% of which appear only once. As for treatment: roughly 11-day PBMC culture with coronavirus spike peptide pools or control peptides (ViraFEST assay). Investigators obtained the unexposed donor's CD4+ T cells before the COVID-19 pandemic (2011-2018). The material sequenced was CD4+ T cells from blood, cultured in vitro. The receptor source for this set is a human donor in good health.

This clonotype was found once. V gene TRBV23-1 combines with J gene TRBJ2-5, with 7 bases lining up with TRBD1. TRBV23-1 is labeled an ORF, and its function is uncertain. This CDR3 has 16 amino acids. The ends lost 4 bases at V and 3 bases at J; junction bases unmatched: 11. Here the CDR3 reads CASSLNTGEFKETQYF. DNA of the CDR3: TGCGCCAGCAGTCTAAACACAGGGGAATTCAAAGAGACCCAGTACTTC.

The chain links TRBV19 to TRBJ2-2, with 9 bases fitting TRBD1. J lost 8 bases, V lost 5 bases, and 6 bases had no gene match. Germline CDR1 is LNHDA and CDR2 is SQIVND (reference sequence). The CDR3 extends over 14 amino acids. The CDR3 sequence: CASSVTGGQGELFF. As DNA, the CDR3 is TGTGCCAGTAGTGTGACAGGGGGTCAAGGGGAGCTGTTTTTT.

This clonotype has only a few counts. The chain links TRBV25-1 to TRBJ2-3; D is possibly TRBD1 (6 bases). The CDR3 is 15 amino acids. In germline, CDR1 is MGHDK, CDR2 SYGVNS. The ends were cut back, 8 bases at V and 0 bases at J, with 15 bases in the middle. CDR3 amino acids: CASSAGRGSTDTQYF. The CDR3 DNA follows: TGTGCCAGCTCCGCTGGCAGGGGCAGCACAGATACGCAGTATTTT.

This clonotype was counted a few times. The chain combines TRBV25-1 with TRBJ1-6; D perhaps matches TRBD1 (5 bases). Trimming pared 4 bases from V and 10 bases from J, leaving 11 bases between. The CDR3 spans 13 residues. The germline V gene encodes CDR1 MGHDK and CDR2 SYGVNS. The CDR3 nucleotides are TGTGCCAGCAGTGTATTAGGGGACTCACCCCTCCACTTT. Encoded protein: CASSVLGDSPLHF.

This CDR3 is CASSPTALAYGYTF. In DNA form, the CDR3 reads TGTGCCAGCAGCCCGACCGCCTTAGCCTATGGCTACACCTTC. The V gene is TRBV7-8, the J gene TRBJ1-2; D gene ambiguous. CDR3 size: 14 residues. CDR1 and CDR2 from the germline V gene are SGHVS and FQNEAQ. The germline V and J ends were trimmed by 5 bases and 4 bases, with 14 bases remaining between them.

This clonotype was found once. This sequence joins TRBV27 and TRBJ1-2; D remains ambiguous. Germline CDR1 and CDR2: MNHEY and SMNVEV (reference sequence). The CDR3 has 14 amino acids. The V end lost 3 bases, the J end lost 13 bases, and 21 bases lay between the germline ends. CDR3 in amino acids: CASSFWPDNYGRTF. The CDR3 coding sequence is TGTGCCAGCAGTTTCTGGCCGGATAACTATGGCCGCACCTTC.

This clonotype was picked up a small number of times. This sequence joins TRBV5-5 and TRBJ1-1, with no clear D. The CDR3 extends over 14 amino acids. Germline V gene sequence: CDR1 SGHKS, CDR2 YYEKEE (reference sequence). V was clipped by 5 bases and J by 2 bases, with 13 bases between them. DNA for the CDR3: TGTGCCAGCAGGGGCGGGAGCCTAAACACTGAAGCTTTCTTT. Protein product: CASRGGSLNTEAFF.

The chain combines TRBV7-2 with TRBJ1-2; TRBD1 is a possible D gene (6 bases). CDR3 length: 14 amino acids. Trimming pared 2 bases from V and 3 bases from J, leaving 10 bases between. Germline V gene sequence: CDR1 SGHTA, CDR2 FQGNSA. CDR3 bases: TGTGCCAGCAGCTTATCAGGGGTCGACTATGGCTACACCTTC. It translates to CASSLSGVDYGYTF.

The chain uses TRBV5-1 and TRBJ1-1, with D perhaps matching TRBD1 (5 bases). The CDR3 covers 13 residues. Germline V lookup: CDR1 SGHRS, CDR2 YFSETQ. Trimming pared 5 bases from V and 10 bases from J, leaving 18 bases between. Written as DNA, the CDR3 is TGCGCCAGCAGTCGGGACGCTGAACATGGAGCTTTCTTT. Amino acids: CASSRDAEHGAFF.

The chain recombines TRBV29-1 with TRBJ1-2, with D possibly being TRBD1 (5 bases). Germline V gene data show CDR1 as SQVTM and CDR2 as ANQGSEA. There are 12 residues in the CDR3. Trimming pared 2 bases from V and 5 bases from J, leaving 9 bases between. CDR3 protein: CSVERQRYGYTF. DNA for the CDR3: TGCAGCGTTGAACGACAGAGGTATGGCTACACCTTC.

This clonotype qualifies as medium-sized. The chain couples TRBV5-5 to TRBJ2-2; the D is unclear. V dropped 0 bases and J dropped 1 base, with 7 bases sitting between them. The CDR3 totals 15 residues. From germline, CDR1 is SGHKS and CDR2 YYEKEE (reference sequence). The CDR3 coding sequence is TGTGCCAGCAGCTTGGGCCACAGGAACACCGGGGAGCTGTTTTTT. Residues: CASSLGHRNTGELFF.

This clonotype was detected only a few times. The chain links TRBV6-1 to TRBJ2-2; a possible D gene is TRBD1 (6 bases). The V gene lost 6 bases and the J gene lost 1 base, with 9 bases spanning the gap. The CDR3 length is 14 residues. Germline values: CDR1 MNHNS, CDR2 SASEGT. CDR3 bases: TGTGCCAGCAGGCTGACAGGGAACACCGGGGAGCTGTTTTTT. As protein: CASRLTGNTGELFF.

The chain is built from TRBV2 and TRBJ2-7, with 7 bases fitting TRBD1. V lost 7 bases and J lost 5; bases outside the gene matches: 2. CDR3 length: 11 residues. CDR1 is SNHLY and CDR2 is FYNNEI in the germline V gene. The DNA for the CDR3 is TGTGCCAGCAAGACAGGGCACGAGCAGTACTTC. This encodes CASKTGHEQYF.

The chain is built from TRBV2 and TRBJ1-2, with unresolved D. The CDR3 runs to 13 residues. In germline, CDR1 is SNHLY, CDR2 FYNNEI. Trimming removed 5 bases from V and 5 bases from J, with 12 bases in between. The CDR3 DNA reads TGTGCCAGCAGTTTTTCCGGTATTTATGGCTACACCTTC. It is translated as CASSFSGIYGYTF. Full variable domain (outside the CDR3, taken from reference TRBV2 and TRBJ1-2): EPEVTQTPSHQVTQMGQEVILRCVPISNHLYFYWYRQILGQKVEFLVSFYNNEISEKSEIFDDQFSVERPDGSNFTLKIRSTKLEDSAMYFCASSFSGIYGYTFGSGTRLTVV.

This clonotype was detected only a few times. The chain joins TRBV20-1 to TRBJ2-7; TRBD2 matches at 9 bases. Per the germline V gene, CDR1 is DFQATT and CDR2 is SNEGSKA (reference sequence). Losses at the gene ends were 2 bases for V and 0 bases for J; bases not matched to a gene: 8. The CDR3 spans 16 residues. CDR3 loop: CSARLGTSSLSYEQYF. The DNA of the CDR3 is TGCAGTGCTAGACTTGGGACTAGCTCCCTCTCCTACGAGCAGTACTTC.

V is TRBV7-9 and J is TRBJ1-1; no clear D. The CDR3 is made up of 11 amino acids. CDR1 SEHNR and CDR2 FQNEAQ come from the germline V gene (reference sequence). Trimming took 1 base from V and 10 from J, leaving 7 bases between them. The CDR3 nucleotides are TGTGCCAGCAGCTTAGAGACAAGAGCTTTCTTT. This translates into CASSLETRAFF.

This sequence joins TRBV5-4 and TRBJ1-1, with D perhaps TRBD1 (5 bases). Trimming removed 7 bases at V and 5 bases at J, with 15 bases between. The CDR3 has 13 residues. Germline loops: CDR1 SGHNT, CDR2 YYREEE (reference sequence). CDR3: CASAWGERTEAFF. Here the CDR3 DNA reads TGTGCCAGCGCCTGGGGGGAGCGGACTGAAGCTTTCTTT.

To note about this clonotype: Given the absence of the conserved phenylalanine or tryptophan at the CDR3 end, a read error is likely. The rearrangement joins TRBV25-1 to TRBJ1-3; a weak D match, TRBD1 (5 bases). The germline V gene encodes CDR1 MGHDK and CDR2 SYGVNS. Between the trimmed V and J ends, which lost 5 bases and 4 bases, there was a span of 9 bases. The CDR3 is 13 residues long. CDR3 loop: CASSWGGGNTIYL. DNA for the CDR3: TGTGCCAGCAGTTGGGGGGGAGGAAACACCATATATCTT.

This clonotype was counted a few times. The J gene is TRBJ1-5, the V gene TRBV7-8; no reliable D call. V lost 3 bases, J lost 5 bases, and 11 bases lay in between. Germline V gene lookup returns CDR1 SGHVS and CDR2 FQNEAQ. The CDR3 spans 14 residues. The CDR3 spells CASSLGTLDQPQHF. The CDR3 nucleotides are TGTGCCAGCAGCTTGGGAACCTTGGATCAGCCCCAGCATTTT. The full variable domain, in which reference TRBV7-8 and TRBJ1-5 provide the parts outside the CDR3, is GAGVSQSPRYKVAKRGQDVALRCDPISGHVSLFWYQQALGQGPEFLTYFQNEAQLDKSGLPSDRFFAERPEGSVSTLKIQRTQQEDSAVYLCASSLGTLDQPQHFGDGTRLSIL.

The chain links TRBV7-2 to TRBJ2-1; 10 nucleotides agree with TRBD1. Germline loops: CDR1 SGHTA, CDR2 FQGNSA. The CDR3 has 16 residues. With V trimmed by 3 bases and J by 3 bases, 5 bases remained unmatched. CDR3 protein: CASSLFGTGDYNEQFF. The DNA for the CDR3 is TGTGCCAGCAGCTTGTTCGGGACAGGGGACTACAATGAGCAGTTCTTC.

This clonotype has more than one count but fewer than ten. The rearrangement links TRBV6-5 to TRBJ1-5; D not certain. The CDR3 sequence is 14 residues long. V was shortened by 0 bases and J by 6 bases, with 9 bases between the two germline ends. Germline-derived CDR1 and CDR2 are MNHEY and SVGAGI. As DNA, the CDR3 is TGTGCCAGCAGTTACTCGAGTCGGGCTCAGCCCCAGCATTTT. Encoded protein: CASSYSSRAQPQHF.

The rearrangement uses TRBV2 and TRBJ2-7; D gene uncertain. Deletions cut 6 bases from V and 3 bases from J, with 15 bases between. The CDR3 consists of 14 residues. CDR1 and CDR2 from the germline V gene are SNHLY and FYNNEI. This CDR3 reads CASRWATSSYEQYF. The CDR3 nucleotides are TGTGCCAGCAGATGGGCTACGTCGAGCTACGAGCAGTACTTC.

This clonotype was detected a few times. CDR3 amino acids: CAIRGGTGNSPLHF. For the CDR3, the DNA is TGTGCCATCAGGGGGGGGACAGGTAATTCACCCCTCCACTTT. The chain employs TRBV10-3 and TRBJ1-6; 8 bases are a match to TRBD1. V gave up 6 bases and J gave up 6 bases; unmatched junction bases: 4. This CDR3 has 14 amino acids. Germline CDR1 reads ENHRY; CDR2 reads SYGVKD.

The V and J genes are TRBV12-3 or TRBV12-4 and TRBJ1-2, with a possible D match to TRBD1 (5 bases). The CDR3 loop spans 12 amino acids. Trimming shortened V by 4 bases and J by 3 bases, and 6 bases separated the two germline ends. CDR3 nucleotide sequence: TGTGCCAGCAGTTCGGGGGACTATGGCTACACCTTC. This translates into CASSSGDYGYTF.